These 27 T cell receptor beta chains were all obtained from the same sample, sequenced in a study of blood T cell repertoires in COVID-19. The repertoire was sequenced with immunoSEQ multiplex PCR; TCRdb's copy has only in-frame clones and lacks some. The repertoire consists of approximately 100,000 clones, with 90% to 95% occurring once and the leading ten covering 17%. The source material was peripheral blood. These receptors were taken from a man aged 45-65 years with acute or convalescent COVID-19.

Only one count was recorded for this clone. The chain is built from TRBV10-1 and TRBJ1-1; no firm D call. CDR1 is WNHNN, CDR2 SYGVQD, per germline (reference sequence). The CDR3 has 12 residues. Trimming pared 2 bases from V and 3 bases from J, leaving 4 bases between. CDR3 loop: CASSETDTEAFF. CDR3 DNA: TGCGCCAGCAGTGAGACAGACACTGAAGCTTTCTTT.

This clone was found a few times. The CDR3 bases are TGTGCCTGGGACAGGGCGAGCTCCTATAATTCACCCCTCCACTTT. This translates into CAWDRASSYNSPLHF. The genes are TRBV30 and TRBJ1-6; 7 bases map to TRBD1. The V and J ends lost 5 bases and 0 bases, in that order; junction bases with no gene match: 4. Germline-derived CDR1 and CDR2 are GTSNPN and SVGIG (reference sequence). This CDR3 comprises 15 residues. Based on the CDR3 plus reference TRBV30 and TRBJ1-6, the full variable domain is SQTIHQWPATLVQPVGSPLSLECTVEGTSNPNLYWYRQAAGRGLQLLFYSVGIGQISSEVPQNLSASRPQDRQFILSSKKLLLSDSGFYLCAWDRASSYNSPLHFGNGTRLTVT.

The chain employs TRBV28 and TRBJ1-2; 9 bases line up with TRBD1. CDR3 length equals 17 residues. Germline CDR1 MDHEN, CDR2 SYDVKM. The ends lost 5 bases at V and 4 bases at J; junction bases unmatched: 14. Here the CDR3 DNA reads TGTGCCAGCAGTGCCCTACAGGGGGCGCATAGGGTCTATGGCTACACCTTC. Protein: CASSALQGAHRVYGYTF.

The chain carries TRBV5-5 and TRBJ1-5, with D perhaps TRBD1 (6 bases). Germline CDR1 is SGHKS and CDR2 is YYEKEE (reference sequence). Trimming removed 4 bases from V and 1 base from J, with 12 bases in between. The CDR3 has 15 residues. The CDR3 sequence: CASSLQGQSNQPQHF. CDR3 sequence (DNA): TGTGCCAGCAGCCTACAGGGTCAGAGCAATCAGCCCCAGCATTTT.

The chain has TRBV5-4 and TRBJ1-6, with D perhaps matching TRBD1 (5 bases). CDR1 and CDR2 from the germline V gene are SGHNT and YYREEE (reference sequence). The CDR3 runs to 15 residues. V gave up 0 bases and J gave up 7 bases, with 11 bases separating them. Written as DNA, the CDR3 is TGTGCCAGCAGCTTGGGGCAGGGAAGCAATTCACCCCTCCACTTT. This sequence encodes CASSLGQGSNSPLHF.

V is TRBV19 and J is TRBJ1-3, with 9 nucleotides matching TRBD1. The CDR3 runs to 18 residues. V shed 7 bases and J 3 bases; nucleotides not matched to a gene: 16. Per germline, CDR1 LNHDA and CDR2 SQIVND (reference sequence). The CDR3 spells CASKGQGLPESHGNTIYF. Here the CDR3 DNA reads TGTGCCAGTAAGGGACAGGGACTTCCAGAGAGTCATGGAAACACCATATATTTT. The variable domain in full, completed from reference TRBV19 and TRBJ1-3, reads DGGITQSPKYLFRKEGQNVTLSCEQNLNHDAMYWYRQDPGQGLRLIYYSQIVNDFQKGDIAEGYSVSREKKESFPLTVTSAQKNPTAFYLCASKGQGLPESHGNTIYFGEGSWLTVV.

The CDR3: CASSHNRGANSPLHF. The CDR3, as DNA: TGTGCCAGCAGCCATAACAGGGGGGCTAATTCACCCCTCCACTTT. J is TRBJ1-6 and V is TRBV6-6; TRBD1 matches 8 bases. The germline CDR1 and CDR2 sequences are MNHNY and SVGAGI (reference sequence). The CDR3 has 15 amino acids. V lost 6 bases and J lost 6; bases outside the gene matches: 7.

Here the CDR3 DNA reads TGTGCCAGCAGCTTACGACAGGGGTTGGACGGGGAGCTGTTTTTT. This translates into CASSLRQGLDGELFF. The J gene is TRBJ2-2, the V gene TRBV7-9; 8 bases map to TRBD1. Unmatched junction bases numbered 6, after V lost 2 bases and J lost 7 bases. CDR1 and CDR2 from the germline V gene are SEHNR and FQNEAQ (reference sequence). The CDR3 extends over 15 amino acids.

The V gene is TRBV18, the J gene TRBJ1-1; D is uncertain. This CDR3 is built from 13 residues. The germline CDR1 and CDR2 sequences are KGHSH and LQKENI. Trimming took off 6 bases at V and 1 base at J, with 9 bases between the two ends. The CDR3 spells CASSLGKNTEAFF. CDR3 DNA sequence: TGTGCCAGCTCCCTCGGGAAGAACACTGAAGCTTTCTTT.

V is TRBV24-1 and J is TRBJ1-1; possibly TRBD1 for D (5 bases). The V gene's germline CDR1 is KGHDR and CDR2 SFDVKD. Trimming left V 5 bases short and J 10 bases short, with 13 bases between. The CDR3 runs 12 residues. CDR3 residues: CATSGDGGRAFF. As DNA, the CDR3 is TGTGCCACCAGTGGGGACGGGGGGAGAGCTTTCTTT.

The V gene is TRBV6-5, the J gene TRBJ1-2; 7 nucleotides line up with TRBD1. V lost 2 bases to trimming and J lost 6 bases; unmatched junction nucleotides: 9. This CDR3 has 15 residues. Germline V gene lookup returns CDR1 MNHEY and CDR2 SVGAGI. CDR3 residues: CASSYGGTARDGYTF. The CDR3 DNA sequence: TGTGCCAGCAGTTACGGGGGGACAGCCAGAGATGGCTACACCTTC.

The chain uses TRBV7-8 and TRBJ1-6, with D tentatively TRBD1 (5 bases). This CDR3 contains 15 residues. Trimming took 5 bases from V and 7 from J, leaving 15 bases between them. The germline gives CDR1 SGHVS, CDR2 FQNEAQ. CDR3 in amino acids: CASSPPQGGNSPLHF. The CDR3 DNA reads TGTGCCAGCAGCCCCCCCCAGGGAGGCAATTCACCCCTCCACTTT.

The chain recombines TRBV7-9 with TRBJ2-7; D ambiguous. The CDR3 spans 14 residues. Trimming removed 5 bases at V and 2 bases at J, with 13 bases between. Looked up from germline, CDR1 is SEHNR and CDR2 is FQNEAQ (reference sequence). In nucleotides, the CDR3 is TGTGCCAGCAGCCGTACAGACGGTACCTACGAGCAGTACTTC. It encodes CASSRTDGTYEQYF.

This chain connects TRBV28 to TRBJ1-2; TRBD1 might be the D (6 bases). V was shortened by 8 bases and J by 11 bases, with 27 bases between the two germline ends. This CDR3 has 15 amino acids. Germline CDR1 and CDR2: MDHEN and SYDVKM. For the CDR3, the DNA is TGTGCCAGCTCCACCCTTCGATTGGGGGCGTCGGGTTACACCTTC. Protein product: CASSTLRLGASGYTF.

The chain employs TRBV28 and TRBJ2-7, with 11 bases identical to TRBD1. V shed 6 bases, J shed 2 bases, and the junction held 6 bases outside the gene matches. The CDR3 runs 15 residues. The germline V gene has CDR1 MDHEN and CDR2 SYDVKM. CDR3 loop: CASSHGTGGAYEQYF. The CDR3 DNA is TGTGCCAGCAGCCACGGGACAGGGGGTGCCTACGAGCAGTACTTC.

This chain joins TRBV5-1 and TRBJ2-1; tentative D call: TRBD1 (5 bases). The length of the CDR3 is 16 residues. V was cut by 3 bases and J by 1 base, with 14 bases left in between. Germline loops: CDR1 SGHRS, CDR2 YFSETQ. The CDR3 nucleotides are TGCGCCAGCAGCTCGACAGAACCTCGATCCTACAATGAGCAGTTCTTC. Translated: CASSSTEPRSYNEQFF.

This chain connects TRBV12-3 or TRBV12-4 to TRBJ1-1; D remains ambiguous. V was clipped by 10 bases and J by 0 bases, with 12 bases between them. This CDR3 comprises 13 residues. The CDR3 region is CATRRVMNTEAFF. CDR3 coding DNA: TGTGCCACCCGGCGGGTTATGAACACTGAAGCTTTCTTT.

The chain has TRBV11-2 and TRBJ2-3; 11 nucleotides agree with TRBD2. Trimming took 5 bases from V and 5 from J; bases not matched to a gene: 12. The CDR3 is 17 residues long. Germline loops: CDR1 SGHAT, CDR2 FQNNGV. For the CDR3, the DNA is TGTGCCAGCAGCCGGTACCGTAGCGGGGGGGCGGTAGATACGCAGTATTTT. Its translation is CASSRYRSGGAVDTQYF.

The chain couples TRBV6-1 to TRBJ1-2; 7 bases fit TRBD1. J was trimmed by 0 bases and V by 4 bases; bases with no gene match: 8. Germline CDR1 reads MNHNS; CDR2 reads SASEGT. The CDR3 consists of 16 residues. The CDR3 is CASSANRQGANYGYTF. DNA of the CDR3: TGTGCCAGCAGTGCAAACCGACAGGGAGCTAACTATGGCTACACCTTC.

The chain recombines TRBV18 with TRBJ2-2; 8 bases fit TRBD2. CDR3 length equals 18 residues. The V gene end was trimmed by 3 bases and the J gene end by 5 bases; junction bases not matched to a gene: 14. Per the germline V gene, CDR1 is KGHSH and CDR2 is LQKENI. For the CDR3, the DNA is TGTGCCAGCTCACCCCCGGGACTAGTTTTCGCCGGGACCGGGGAGCTGTTTTTT. Translating gives CASSPPGLVFAGTGELFF.

This chain joins TRBV9 and TRBJ1-1; a weak D match, TRBD1 (6 bases). The CDR3 covers 14 residues. Trimming took 3 bases from V and 4 from J, leaving 13 bases between them. Germline CDR1 reads SGDLS; CDR2 reads YYNGEE. This CDR3 reads CASSATGKLTEAFF. CDR3 nucleotides: TGTGCCAGCAGCGCAACAGGGAAGCTCACTGAAGCTTTCTTT.

The rearrangement joins TRBV30 to TRBJ2-5; D unclear. The CDR3 sequence is 15 residues long. CDR1 and CDR2 from the germline V gene are GTSNPN and SVGIG (reference sequence). V was pared by 0 bases and J by 5 bases, with 16 bases between. The CDR3 DNA follows: TGTGCCTGGAGTGTACTTAACAGCAAACGTGAGACCCAGTACTTC. Its protein product is CAWSVLNSKRETQYF. The whole variable domain, remainder taken from reference TRBV30 and TRBJ2-5, is SQTIHQWPATLVQPVGSPLSLECTVEGTSNPNLYWYRQAAGRGLQLLFYSVGIGQISSEVPQNLSASRPQDRQFILSSKKLLLSDSGFYLCAWSVLNSKRETQYFGPGTRLLVL.

The chain couples TRBV6-5 to TRBJ2-1; 10 bases are a match to TRBD2. The trim removed 0 bases at V and 10 bases at J, leaving 9 bases unmatched. CDR1 MNHEY and CDR2 SVGAGI come from the germline V gene. This CDR3 spans 16 amino acids. CDR3 nucleotide sequence: TGTGCCAGCAGTTACTCCCCGGGACTAGCGCATTGGGAGCAGTTCTTC. Translating gives CASSYSPGLAHWEQFF.

The chain carries TRBV6-5 and TRBJ2-5, with D unclear. The CDR3 runs 13 residues. The germline V gene encodes CDR1 MNHEY and CDR2 SVGAGI. V lost 2 bases, J lost 5 bases, and 9 bases lay in between. Here the CDR3 DNA reads TGTGCCAGCAGTTACATTTCCGTGGAGACCCAGTACTTC. Translated: CASSYISVETQYF.

This clone appeared a few times. The chain joins TRBV7-2 to TRBJ1-2; D is uncertain. The CDR3 is 15 amino acids. V was trimmed by 1 base and J by 8 bases, leaving 17 bases between them. CDR1 is SGHTA, CDR2 FQGNSA, per germline. CDR3 amino acids: CASSLDASPTGGYTF. CDR3 bases: TGTGCCAGCAGCTTAGACGCCAGCCCCACGGGGGGCTACACCTTC.

The V and J genes are TRBV6-5 and TRBJ1-3; D not certain. Trimming pared 5 bases from V and 4 bases from J, leaving 6 bases between. Germline loops: CDR1 MNHEY, CDR2 SVGAGI. The CDR3 contains 12 residues. In DNA, the CDR3 is TGTGCCAGCAGTCTAAACGGAAACACCATATATTTT. Amino acids: CASSLNGNTIYF.

The V call is TRBV6-5, the J call TRBJ1-3; D is unresolved. From germline, CDR1 is MNHEY and CDR2 SVGAGI. The CDR3 totals 14 residues. Trimming took 2 bases from V and 5 from J, leaving 10 bases between them. The CDR3 DNA sequence: TGTGCCAGCAGTTACGACGGCGGTCGAAACACCATATATTTT. Protein: CASSYDGGRNTIYF.